This T cell receptor (beta chain) was sequenced during a study of blood T cell repertoires in COVID-19. The V segment lost 6 bases and the J segment 4 bases; nucleotides outside the gene matches: 5. The V gene's germline CDR1 is SNHLY and CDR2 FYNNEI. The CDR3 runs to 15 residues. Clones were sequenced by immunoSEQ multiplex PCR, and TCRdb holds only the in-frame ones, with some missing. The data show approximately 120,000 clones, around 86% seen once. This sequence joins TRBV2 and TRBJ2-2; 10 nucleotides align to TRBD1. Source material: peripheral blood. The sequence derives from a human donor in a cohort sampled during active COVID-19. CDR3 bases: TGTGCCAGCAGCGGACAGGGGGAGATCACCGGGGAGCTGTTTTTT. Protein product: CASSGQGEITGELFF.